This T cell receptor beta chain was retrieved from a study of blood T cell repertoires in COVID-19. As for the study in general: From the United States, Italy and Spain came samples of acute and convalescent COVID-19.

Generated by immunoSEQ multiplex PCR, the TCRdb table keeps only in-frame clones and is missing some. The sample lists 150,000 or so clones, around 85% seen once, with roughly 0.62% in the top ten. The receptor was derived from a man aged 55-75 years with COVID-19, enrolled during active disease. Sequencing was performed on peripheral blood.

The CDR3 region is CATSRETPGVTEAFF. CDR3 DNA: TGTGCCACCAGCAGAGAGACCCCGGGGGTGACTGAAGCTTTCTTT. The chain is built from TRBV15 and TRBJ1-1; tentative D call: TRBD1 (5 bases). CDR3 length: 15 residues. Trimming cost V 0 bases and J 5 bases, with 13 bases left between them. Germline V lookup: CDR1 LNHNV, CDR2 YYDKDF (reference sequence).